Listed here are 3 T cell receptor beta chains from one sample, sequenced in a study of Graves' ophthalmopathy and Graves' hyperthyroidism. RNA transcripts yielded amplified TCR beta CDR3 regions. The first round was an RT-PCR with HTBI primers, and the second round was a multiplex PCR. Using its own MiXCR run on the multiplex PCR reads, TCRdb lists one record per CDR3 protein. The sample lists about 340,000 distinct CDR3 sequences; roughly a sixth were seen once. The source material was peripheral blood. Receptors were obtained from an adult man with Graves' ophthalmopathy.

This clonotype came up many times. The chain combines TRBV19 with TRBJ1-1; 10 nucleotides match TRBD1. J lost 4 bases, V lost 4 bases, and 12 bases had no gene match. Germline V CDR1 and CDR2: LNHDA, SQIVND (reference sequence). This CDR3 comprises 17 residues. The CDR3 DNA reads TGTGCCAGTAGTAAACCGTATGGACAGGGGGACGGCACTGAAGCTTTCTTT. Its protein product is CASSKPYGQGDGTEAFF.

This clonotype appeared a few times. The chain uses TRBV3-1 and TRBJ2-6; D not certain. CDR1 is LGHDT, CDR2 YNNKEL, per germline (reference sequence). The V and J ends lost 1 base and 0 bases respectively, with 10 bases between them. CDR3 length: 17 residues. CDR3 DNA sequence: TGTGCCAGCAGCCAAGGTTTGCGGCCCTCTGGGGCCAACGTCCTGACTTTC. Protein sequence: CASSQGLRPSGANVLTF.

This clonotype was counted many times. The V call is TRBV29-1, the J call TRBJ1-1; D remains ambiguous. The CDR3 loop spans 12 amino acids. V dropped 5 bases and J dropped 3 bases, with 10 bases sitting between them. The germline V gene has CDR1 SQVTM and CDR2 ANQGSEA. CDR3 DNA sequence: TGCAGCGTTTGCCAGGTGGACACTGAAGCTTTCTTT. Its protein product is CSVCQVDTEAFF.